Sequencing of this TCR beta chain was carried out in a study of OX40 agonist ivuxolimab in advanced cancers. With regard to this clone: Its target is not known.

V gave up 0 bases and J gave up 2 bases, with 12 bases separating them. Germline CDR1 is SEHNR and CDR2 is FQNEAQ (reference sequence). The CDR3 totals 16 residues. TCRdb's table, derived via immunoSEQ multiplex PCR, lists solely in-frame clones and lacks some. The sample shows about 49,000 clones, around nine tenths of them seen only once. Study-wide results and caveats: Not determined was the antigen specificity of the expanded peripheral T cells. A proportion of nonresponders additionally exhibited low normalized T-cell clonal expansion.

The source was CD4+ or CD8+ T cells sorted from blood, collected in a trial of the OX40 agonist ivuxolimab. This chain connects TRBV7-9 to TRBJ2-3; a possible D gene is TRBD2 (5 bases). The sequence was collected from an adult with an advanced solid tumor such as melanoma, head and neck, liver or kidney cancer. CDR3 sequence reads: CASSLADRLSTDTQYF. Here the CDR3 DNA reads TGTGCCAGCAGCTTAGCCGATAGACTATCCACAGATACGCAGTATTTT.